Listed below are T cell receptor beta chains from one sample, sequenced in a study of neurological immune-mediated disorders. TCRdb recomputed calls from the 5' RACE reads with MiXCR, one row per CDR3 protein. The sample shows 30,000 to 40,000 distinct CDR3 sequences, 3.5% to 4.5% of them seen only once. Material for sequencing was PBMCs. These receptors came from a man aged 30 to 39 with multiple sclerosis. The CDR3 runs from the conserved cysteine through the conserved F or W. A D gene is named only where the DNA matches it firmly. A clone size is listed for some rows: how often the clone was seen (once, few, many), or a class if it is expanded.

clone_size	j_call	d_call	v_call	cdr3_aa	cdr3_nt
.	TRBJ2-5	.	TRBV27	CASSAQGYTYQETQYF	TGTGCCAGCAGTGCGCAGGGGTATACGTACCAAGAGACCCAGTACTTC
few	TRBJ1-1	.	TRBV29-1	CSVSPGRVEAFF	TGCAGCGTTTCTCCGGGACGGGTTGAAGCTTTCTTT
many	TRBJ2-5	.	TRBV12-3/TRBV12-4	CASSWWDQETQYF	TGTGCCAGCAGTTGGTGGGACCAAGAGACCCAGTACTTC
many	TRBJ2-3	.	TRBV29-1	CSVGGEGTDTQYF	TGCAGCGTTGGCGGGGAAGGGACAGATACGCAGTATTTT
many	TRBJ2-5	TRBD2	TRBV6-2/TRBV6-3	CASETSGGETQYF	TGTGCCAGCGAGACTAGCGGGGGAGAGACCCAGTACTTC
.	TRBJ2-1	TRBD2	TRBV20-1	CSARTSGGPTGEQFF	TGCAGTGCCAGGACTAGCGGGGGACCGACGGGGGAGCAGTTCTTC
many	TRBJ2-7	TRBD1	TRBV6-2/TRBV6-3	CASTNPGTGGEQYF	TGTGCCAGCACGAATCCGGGGACAGGGGGCGAGCAGTACTTC
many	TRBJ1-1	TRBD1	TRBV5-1	CASSGRTGEATEAFF	TGCGCCAGCAGCGGAAGGACAGGGGAAGCAACTGAAGCTTTCTTT
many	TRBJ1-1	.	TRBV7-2	CASSLALRPGEAFF	TGTGCCAGCAGCTTAGCGCTAAGGCCCGGAGAAGCTTTCTTT
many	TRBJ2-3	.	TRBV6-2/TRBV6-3	CASLGTVTDTQYF	TGTGCCAGCCTCGGGACGGTCACAGATACGCAGTATTTT
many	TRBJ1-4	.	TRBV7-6	CASSQRSGFVEKLFF	TGTGCCAGCAGCCAGCGGTCGGGCTTCGTGGAAAAACTGTTTTTT
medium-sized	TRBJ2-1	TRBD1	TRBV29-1	CSVVGTASRYSSYNEQFF	TGCAGCGTTGTAGGGACAGCAAGCCGCTATAGCTCCTACAATGAGCAGTTCTTC
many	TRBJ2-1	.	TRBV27	CASSLYQTYNEQFF	TGTGCCAGCAGTTTATACCAGACCTACAATGAGCAGTTCTTC
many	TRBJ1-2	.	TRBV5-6	CASSLSQALQSGYTF	TGTGCCAGCAGCCTCTCCCAGGCCCTCCAATCTGGCTACACCTTC
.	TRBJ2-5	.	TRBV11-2	CASRSGRGYEETQYF	TGTGCCAGCCGGAGTGGCAGGGGATATGAGGAGACCCAGTACTTC
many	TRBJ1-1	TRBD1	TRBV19	CASRTTGANTEAFF	TGTGCCAGTAGAACGACAGGGGCGAACACTGAAGCTTTCTTT
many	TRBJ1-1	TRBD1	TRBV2	CASSAEGQGNTEAFF	TGTGCCAGCAGTGCCGAGGGACAGGGCAACACTGAAGCTTTCTTT